This TCR beta chain was found in a study of T-cell memory formation after mild COVID-19. Each CDR3 protein gets one entry after TCRdb re-called the 5' RACE reads with MiXCR. The table has 240,000 or so distinct CDR3 sequences, 8% to 9.5% seen once; the top ten hold 22%. The CDR3 is made up of 16 amino acids. Trimming took 1 base from V and 7 from J; bases not matched to a gene: 9. CDR1 and CDR2 from the germline V gene are SGHRS and YFSETQ. This clonotype has only a few counts. The sequencing sample was made of PBMCs or a T cell subset sorted from them (not recorded which). V is TRBV5-1 and J is TRBJ2-1; 9 bases line up with TRBD1. The source is a man aged 18-30 years who had mild COVID-19 (a few samples of this study predate the infection). Cell type and time point are not known. The CDR3 reads CASSLYGQGLLNEQFF. The CDR3 nucleotides are TGCGCCAGCAGCTTGTACGGACAGGGGCTTTTGAATGAGCAGTTCTTC.